This TCR beta chain emerged from a study of T cell responses to AZD1222 COVID-19 vaccine. The assay was immunoSEQ multiplex PCR, and TCRdb's table has in-frame clones only and misses some. The data show under 250,000 clones, with approximately 94% seen just once and 0.95% to 1.1% held by the top ten. With regard to this clone: Antigen: not known.

General study findings and limits: Among spike-specific TCRs, nearly half reportedly target unmutated variant regions. Donor demographics were predominantly white British with a female majority; clonal diversity may be underestimated.

Germline CDR1 is MNHEY and CDR2 is SVGEGT. Trimming stripped 5 bases from V and 4 bases from J, with 11 bases between. CDR3 length: 13 residues. The gene calls are TRBV6-2 or TRBV6-3 and TRBJ1-2; perhaps TRBD1 as D (6 bases). This clonotype originated in an adult in good health. This sample comprised peripheral blood, obtained on day 0 of MenACWY control vaccination. The chain's CDR3 is CASSVDSRYGYTF. CDR3 DNA sequence: TGTGCCAGCAGTGTGGACAGCCGCTATGGCTACACCTTC.